This T cell receptor beta chain was recovered during a study of beta chain features in type 1 diabetes. Every isolated RNA sample was fully reverse transcribed, so sequencing captured expressed TCRB transcripts. The assay was immunoSEQ multiplex PCR, and TCRdb's table has in-frame clones only and misses some. The sample has hundreds of thousands of clones, around an eighth seen once. Every single donor gave one heparinised blood draw, and these averaged about 120 mL. Regarding the study as a whole: Moderate but significant shortening of TCRB CDR3s was recorded in all four CD4+ subsets from Type 1 diabetes patients.

Note on this clone: Its antigen is still unknown.

Germline CDR1 is DFQATT and CDR2 is SNEGSKA (reference sequence). The CDR3 is made up of 11 amino acids. V was cut by 7 bases and J by 8 bases, with 11 bases left in between. This chain connects TRBV20-1 to TRBJ1-4; D gene ambiguous. Sequencing used naive CD4+ T cells from blood. This TCR derives from a man between 18 and 29 years old with type 1 diabetes. The CDR3 protein is CSGRGPEKLFF. CDR3 in DNA: TGCAGTGGAAGAGGACCGGAAAAACTGTTTTTT.